Listed here are 3 T cell receptor beta chains from one sample, sequenced in a study of blood T cell repertoires in COVID-19 (dated by TCRdb to the early 2020s). The library came from the immunoSEQ multiplex PCR assay. In TCRdb, the immuneACCESS table is reduced to in-frame sequences with V and J assigned. These tables do not hold every clone; where another copy was compared, an unresolved V gene accounts for under half, and the others remain unexplained. The sample table shows fewer than 250,000 clones, and 70% to 90% are seen once. In total, the top ten clones hold around 7.4% of the sample. Sequenced input: PBMCs or T cells enriched from blood (not recorded which). Receptors were obtained from a woman aged 40 to 50 with acute COVID-19.

The genes are TRBV27 and TRBJ1-6, with 8 nucleotides matching TRBD1. The CDR3 spans 16 residues. Germline V gene data show CDR1 as MNHEY and CDR2 as SMNVEV (reference sequence). The V gene end was trimmed by 3 bases and the J gene end by 4 bases; junction bases not matched to a gene: 5. CDR3 in amino acids: CASSFSGTGYNSPLHF. CDR3 DNA: TGTGCCAGCAGTTTTTCCGGGACAGGTTATAATTCACCCCTCCACTTT.

The chain links TRBV19 to TRBJ1-5, with a tentative D call TRBD1 (6 bases). The CDR3 consists of 16 residues. CDR1 and CDR2 from the germline V gene are LNHDA and SQIVND (reference sequence). Trimming pared 5 bases from V and 2 bases from J, leaving 16 bases between. CDR3 in DNA: TGTGCCAGTAGTCTGCGACAGGTTGGGGGCAATCAGCCCCAGCATTTT. Amino acids: CASSLRQVGGNQPQHF.

This chain's CDR3 is CASGELAVNTDTQYF. DNA for the CDR3: TGTGCCAGCGGCGAACTAGCGGTTAACACAGATACGCAGTATTTT. The chain joins TRBV6-5 to TRBJ2-3, with 8 bases fitting TRBD2. Germline V gene lookup returns CDR1 MNHEY and CDR2 SVGAGI. The V gene end was trimmed by 8 bases and the J gene end by 2 bases; junction bases not matched to a gene: 9. CDR3 length equals 15 residues.